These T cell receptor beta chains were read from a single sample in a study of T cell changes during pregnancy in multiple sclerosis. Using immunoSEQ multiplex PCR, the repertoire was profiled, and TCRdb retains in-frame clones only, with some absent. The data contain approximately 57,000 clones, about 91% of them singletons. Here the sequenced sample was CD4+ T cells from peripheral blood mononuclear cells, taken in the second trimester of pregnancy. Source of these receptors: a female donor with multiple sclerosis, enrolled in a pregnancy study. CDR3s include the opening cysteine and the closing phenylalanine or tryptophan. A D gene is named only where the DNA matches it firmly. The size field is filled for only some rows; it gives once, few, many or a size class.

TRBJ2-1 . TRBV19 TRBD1 CASSIGGTGVEQFF TGTGCCAGTAGTATAGGGGGGACAGGGGTAGAGCAGTTCTTC
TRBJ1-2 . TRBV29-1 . CSVGKESGGYTF TGCAGCGTTGGGAAGGAGAGTGGTGGCTACACCTTC
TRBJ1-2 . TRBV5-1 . CASSRDTDGLGGYTF TGCGCCAGCAGCCGGGACACGGACGGCTTGGGTGGCTACACCTTC
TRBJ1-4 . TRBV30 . CALVTRTTNEKLFF TGTGCCTTAGTGACTCGAACAACTAATGAAAAACTGTTTTTT
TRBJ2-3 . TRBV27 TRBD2 CASRLAIPTDTQYF TGTGCCAGCCGACTAGCGATACCCACAGATACGCAGTATTTT
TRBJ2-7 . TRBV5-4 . CASSLGKGQRSYEQYF TGTGCCAGCAGCTTGGGGAAAGGACAGCGATCGTACGAGCAGTACTTC
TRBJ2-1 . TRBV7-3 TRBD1 CASSPRGDRGPNEQFF TGTGCCAGCAGCCCAAGGGGTGACAGGGGGCCAAATGAGCAGTTCTTC
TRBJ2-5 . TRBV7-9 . CASSRGGERYQETQYF TGTGCCAGCAGCCGCGGGGGCGAACGGTACCAAGAGACCCAGTACTTC
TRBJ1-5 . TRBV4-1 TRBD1 CASSLDREFHHQPQHF TGCGCCAGCAGCCTGGACAGGGAGTTCCACCATCAGCCCCAGCATTTT
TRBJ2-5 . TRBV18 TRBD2 CASSPLPGGGRGETQYF TGTGCCAGCTCACCACTCCCGGGCGGGGGGCGAGGTGAGACCCAGTACTTC
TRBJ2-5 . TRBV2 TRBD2 CASSVGLGGAQYF TGTGCCAGCAGTGTGGGCCTTGGGGGGGCCCAGTACTTC
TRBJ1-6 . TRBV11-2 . CASSITVGNSPLHF TGTGCCAGCAGCATAACAGTTGGTAATTCACCCCTCCACTTT
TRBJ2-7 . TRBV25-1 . CASSAPTPSSEQYF TGTGCCAGCAGTGCCCCGACTCCGTCCTCCGAGCAGTACTTC
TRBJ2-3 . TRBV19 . CASSVGRIPDTQYF TGTGCCAGTAGTGTCGGGAGAATCCCAGATACGCAGTATTTT
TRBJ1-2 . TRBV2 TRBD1 CASSSGTGGYGYTF TGTGCCAGCAGCTCCGGGACAGGGGGCTATGGCTACACCTTC
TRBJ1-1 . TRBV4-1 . CASRIAGAGEAFF TGCGCCAGCAGGATCGCCGGTGCCGGGGAAGCTTTCTTT
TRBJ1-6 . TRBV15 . CATSARQRNSPLHF TGTGCCACCAGCGCCCGACAGCGTAATTCACCCCTCCACTTT
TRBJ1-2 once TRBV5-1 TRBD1 CASSLGGQEHNYGYTF TGCGCCAGCAGCCTAGGGGGACAGGAGCATAACTATGGCTACACCTTC
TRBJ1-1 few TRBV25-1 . CASSGTPPLNTEAFF TGTGCCAGCAGTGGAACGCCTCCACTTAACACTGAAGCTTTCTTT
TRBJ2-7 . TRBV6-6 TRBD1 CASSYSDRAYEQYF TGTGCCAGCAGTTACTCGGACAGGGCGTACGAGCAGTACTTC
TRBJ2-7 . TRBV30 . CAWTRRGGSSYEQYF TGTGCCTGGACCCGCCGCGGAGGTTCCTCCTACGAGCAGTACTTC
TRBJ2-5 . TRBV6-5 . CASRKPGHKSETQYF TGTGCCAGCAGAAAGCCGGGACACAAGTCTGAGACCCAGTACTTC
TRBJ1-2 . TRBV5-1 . CASSLALPTADSPNYGYTF TGCGCCAGCAGCTTGGCCCTTCCTACTGCGGACTCACCTAACTATGGCTACACCTTC
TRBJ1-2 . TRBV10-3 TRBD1 CAISGDRVDGYTF TGTGCCATCAGTGGGGACAGGGTAGATGGCTACACCTTC
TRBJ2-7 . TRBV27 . CASRAQGRLGSYEQYF TGTGCCAGCAGAGCACAGGGGAGGTTGGGCTCCTACGAGCAGTACTTC
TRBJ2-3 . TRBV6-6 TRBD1 CASSSGTADTQYF TGTGCCAGCAGTTCGGGGACAGCAGATACGCAGTATTTT
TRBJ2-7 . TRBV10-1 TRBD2 CASSSGASGRFYEQYF TGCGCCAGCTCAAGTGGGGCCAGCGGGAGGTTCTACGAGCAGTACTTC
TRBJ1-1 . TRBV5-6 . CASSIDPGSPGTEAFF TGTGCCAGCAGCATCGACCCCGGGTCCCCAGGGACTGAAGCTTTCTTT
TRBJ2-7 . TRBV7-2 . CASSFHTYEQYF TGTGCCAGCAGCTTCCACACCTACGAGCAGTACTTC
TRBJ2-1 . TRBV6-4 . CASSLTGSHNEQFF TGTGCCAGCAGTCTAACAGGATCGCACAATGAGCAGTTCTTC
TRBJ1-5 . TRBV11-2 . CASSLRWRYSNQPQHF TGTGCCAGCAGCTTAAGGTGGCGGTATAGCAATCAGCCCCAGCATTTT
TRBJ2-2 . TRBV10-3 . CAISPNGQTTGELFF TGTGCCATCAGTCCCAACGGACAGACCACCGGGGAGCTGTTTTTT
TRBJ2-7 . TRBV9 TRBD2 CASSAAGASYEQYF TGTGCCAGCAGCGCAGCGGGAGCCTCCTACGAGCAGTACTTC
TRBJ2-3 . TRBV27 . CASRPSAWRSEDTQYF TGTGCCAGCAGACCCTCAGCGTGGAGATCGGAAGATACGCAGTATTTT
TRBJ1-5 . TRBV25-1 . CASSDLIGGVQHF TGTGCCAGCAGTGACCTTATCGGAGGGGTCCAGCATTTT
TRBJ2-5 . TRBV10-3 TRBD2 CAISDLGLASETQYF TGTGCCATCAGTGACCTGGGACTAGCCTCAGAGACCCAGTACTTC
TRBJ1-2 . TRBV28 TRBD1 CASSRGTGPRYGYTF TGTGCCAGCAGCCGGGGGACAGGGCCCCGCTATGGCTACACCTTC
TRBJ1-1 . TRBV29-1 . CSVGEGDTEAFF TGCAGCGTTGGGGAGGGGGACACTGAAGCTTTCTTT
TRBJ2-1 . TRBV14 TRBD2 CASSRGGGSYNEQFF TGTGCCAGCAGCCGCGGGGGGGGGTCCTACAATGAGCAGTTCTTC
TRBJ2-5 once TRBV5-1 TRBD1 CASSSGTASQETQYF TGCGCCAGCAGCTCAGGGACAGCTTCCCAAGAGACCCAGTACTTC
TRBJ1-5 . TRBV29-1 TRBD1 CSVNTGGNQPQHF TGCAGCGTTAATACAGGGGGAAATCAGCCCCAGCATTTT
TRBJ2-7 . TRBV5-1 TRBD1 CASSPGTVSSYEQYF TGCGCCAGCAGCCCGGGGACAGTAAGCTCCTACGAGCAGTACTTC
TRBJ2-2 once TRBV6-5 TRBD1 CASSFDRVGGTGELFF TGTGCCAGCAGTTTCGACAGGGTCGGTGGAACCGGGGAGCTGTTTTTT
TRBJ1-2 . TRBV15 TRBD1 CATSSPGQLYGYTF TGTGCCACCAGCAGCCCGGGACAGCTCTATGGCTACACCTTC
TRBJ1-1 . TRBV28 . CASSLPGSRKAFF TGTGCCAGCAGTTTACCCGGGAGCCGCAAAGCTTTCTTT
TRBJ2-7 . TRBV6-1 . CASSNRQGTNHEQYF TGTGCCAGCAGTAACCGACAGGGGACTAACCACGAGCAGTACTTC
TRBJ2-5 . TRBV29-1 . CSVAGQETQYF TGCAGCGTTGCGGGTCAAGAGACCCAGTACTTC
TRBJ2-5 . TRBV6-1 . CATGGIRDLETQYF TGTGCCACTGGGGGCATCAGGGACCTAGAGACCCAGTACTTC
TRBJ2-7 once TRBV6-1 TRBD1 CASSVYRGEPYEQYF TGTGCCAGCAGTGTTTACAGGGGGGAGCCCTACGAGCAGTACTTC
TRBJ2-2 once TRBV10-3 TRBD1 CAISERTGGLNTGELFF TGTGCCATCAGTGAAAGGACAGGGGGCCTTAACACCGGGGAGCTGTTTTTT
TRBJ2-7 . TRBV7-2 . CASSRDGMSSYEQYF TGTGCCAGCAGCAGAGACGGGATGTCATCCTACGAGCAGTACTTC
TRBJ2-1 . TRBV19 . CANSSLSGTSSYNEQFF TGTGCCAATAGTAGCCTGTCGGGAACAAGCTCCTACAATGAGCAGTTCTTC
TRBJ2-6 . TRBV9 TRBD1 CASSPTGAGANVLTF TGTGCCAGCAGCCCGACAGGGGCTGGGGCCAACGTCCTGACTTTC
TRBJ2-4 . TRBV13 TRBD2 CASSQRLALRGIQYF TGTGCCAGCAGCCAACGACTAGCGCTACGAGGCATTCAGTACTTC
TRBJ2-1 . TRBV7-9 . CASSLSHEQFF TGTGCCAGCAGCTTAAGCCATGAGCAGTTCTTC